Detailed here is one T cell receptor (beta chain). The antigen is undetermined. This sample is part of a study of T cell repertoires in cytomegalovirus infection. The overall study: In public TCR beta signatures, there were indications of both CMV infection and matching HLA type. The study's findings and limits: The cumulative frequency of public TCR beta families distinguished individuals who carried CMV together with the relevant HLA.

TCRdb redid the calling of the reads with MiXCR, one entry per CDR3 protein. The data show under 150,000 distinct CDR3 sequences, around 30% seen once. Source: CD8+ T cells from cultured PBMCs, taken from culture after CMV antigen stimulation. This sequence was found in a human donor in good health (CMV status not recorded). Some clones in this sample may be carry-over from other donors' samples.

The CDR3: CSVQTGGGEKLFF. As DNA, the CDR3 is TGCAGCGTCCAGACAGGGGGCGGTGAAAAACTGTTTTTT. The chain links TRBV29-1 to TRBJ1-4; TRBD1 agrees at 10 bases. CDR1 SQVTM and CDR2 ANQGSEA come from the germline V gene. The CDR3 length is 13 residues. V trimming: 6 bases; J trimming: 7 bases; junction bases outside the gene matches: 5.